The source of this T cell receptor beta chain is a study of metastatic and nonmetastatic thyroid tumors. Background on the study: Comparative analysis of repertoires was undertaken across blood and tumor or nodule tissue obtained from malignant and benign thyroid patients. Notes on the study in general: Within blood and tumor, benign nodules reportedly had significantly lower TCR beta diversity than malignant thyroid tumors did.

How the authors handled the data: Clinicopathological groups differed in CDR3, with these differences serving to build a distant-metastasis classifier for papillary thyroid cancer. TCRdb called clones again from the PCR reads with MiXCR. The V and J calls come from TCRdb's annotation, not from the publication. The sample carries about 19,000 clones, roughly 20% recorded once. Patients had received no treatment of any kind before thyroid surgery. About this clone itself: Its antigen is as yet unknown.

The CDR3 length is 18 residues. Trimming pared 7 bases from V and 1 base from J, leaving 23 bases between. Germline values: CDR1 MNHNY, CDR2 SVGAGI (reference sequence). Sequenced sample: tumor tissue. The receptor was derived from a male donor with papillary thyroid cancer or a benign thyroid nodule (not recorded which). Some clones in this sample may be carry-over from other donors' samples. This sequence joins TRBV6-6 and TRBJ1-3; D gene ambiguous. CDR3 coding DNA: TGTGCCAGCACCCAGAGGACCGGCGAGTTCTCTTCTGGAAACACCATATATTTT. This translates into CASTQRTGEFSSGNTIYF.